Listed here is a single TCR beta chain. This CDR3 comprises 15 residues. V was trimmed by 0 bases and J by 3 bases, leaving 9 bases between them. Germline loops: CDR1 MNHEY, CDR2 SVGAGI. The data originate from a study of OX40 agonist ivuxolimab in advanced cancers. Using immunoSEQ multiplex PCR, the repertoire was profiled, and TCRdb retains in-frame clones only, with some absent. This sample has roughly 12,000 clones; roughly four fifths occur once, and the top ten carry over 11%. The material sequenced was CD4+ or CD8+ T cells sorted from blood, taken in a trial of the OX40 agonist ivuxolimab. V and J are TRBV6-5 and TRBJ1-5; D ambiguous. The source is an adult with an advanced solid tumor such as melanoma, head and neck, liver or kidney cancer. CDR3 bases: TGTGCCAGCAGTTACTCGGTGGAGCCCAATCAGCCCCAGCATTTT. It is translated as CASSYSVEPNQPQHF.